Presented here are 10 T cell receptor beta chains from one specimen sequenced in a study of T-cell reconstitution after alpha-beta-depleted transplantation in children. Preparation of the TCRbeta library involved a method that used unique molecular identifiers. TCRdb used MiXCR to reprocess the PCR reads, holding one entry per CDR3 protein. The sample includes around 400,000 distinct CDR3 sequences, approximately 10% seen only once; the top ten take over 4.5%. Sequenced here: PBMCs from the stem cell graft donor, sampled from the stem cell graft. The receptors stem from a human donor who donated a stem cell graft to a child with acute myeloid leukemia.

This rearrangement joins TRBV28 to TRBJ1-2; D gene unclear. Germline V CDR1 and CDR2: MDHEN, SYDVKM. Trimming took off 5 bases at V and 2 bases at J, with 12 bases between the two ends. CDR3 size: 14 residues. CDR3 protein: CASSPIDGNYGYTF. The CDR3 DNA sequence: TGTGCCAGCAGTCCTATCGACGGGAACTATGGCTACACCTTC.

The V call is TRBV28, the J call TRBJ1-3; no clear D. CDR1 and CDR2 from the germline V gene are MDHEN and SYDVKM. The CDR3 runs 15 residues. The V and J ends lost 7 bases and 3 bases respectively, with 16 bases between them. In nucleotides, the CDR3 is TGTGCCAGCACCCGGGCCTCCCGCGGTGGAAACACCATATATTTT. Translation gives CASTRASRGGNTIYF.

This clonotype was recorded a few times. The genes are TRBV7-9 and TRBJ2-1; TRBD2 matches at 12 bases. V shed 5 bases and J 6 bases; nucleotides not matched to a gene: 5. The CDR3 covers 15 residues. Germline V gene sequence: CDR1 SEHNR, CDR2 FQNEAQ (reference sequence). The CDR3 loop is CASSLRLAGANEQFF. The DNA for the CDR3 is TGTGCCAGCAGCCTACGACTAGCGGGAGCCAATGAGCAGTTCTTC.

This sequence joins TRBV6-5 and TRBJ1-5; no firm D call. Germline-derived CDR1 and CDR2 are MNHEY and SVGAGI. Trimming took off 0 bases at V and 3 bases at J, with 9 bases between the two ends. This CDR3 spans 15 amino acids. The CDR3 DNA reads as TGTGCCAGCAGTTACTCCGCTTCCCCCAATCAGCCCCAGCATTTT. Translating it yields CASSYSASPNQPQHF.

The chain recombines TRBV29-1 with TRBJ1-1; weak D call: TRBD1 (6 bases). The V end was cut by 6 bases, the J end by 3 bases, with 17 bases between. Germline CDR1 SQVTM, CDR2 ANQGSEA. This CDR3 is built from 14 residues. CDR3 in DNA: TGCAGCGTGCAACCGGGACAAGGGGACACTGAAGCTTTCTTT. It encodes CSVQPGQGDTEAFF.

This clonotype was seen only a few times. V usage is TRBV27 and J usage is TRBJ2-3; TRBD2 agrees at 13 bases. The junction had 2 bases not matched to a gene; V was cut back by 5 bases and J by 0 bases. CDR1 is MNHEY and CDR2 is SMNVEV in the germline V gene (reference sequence). The CDR3 totals 16 residues. Here the CDR3 reads CASSQLAGGSTDTQYF. CDR3 coding DNA: TGTGCCAGCAGTCAACTAGCGGGAGGGAGCACAGATACGCAGTATTTT.

This clonotype was counted ten times or more. The junction differs from germline at one of its ends, possibly a read error. This chain connects TRBV11-2 to TRBJ2-7; 8 bases fit TRBD1. Germline loops: CDR1 SGHAT, CDR2 FQNNGV. The CDR3 has 16 amino acids. The CDR3 loop is CASSIDRGLAWYEQYF. In DNA, the CDR3 is TGTGCCAGCAGCATAGACAGGGGACTCGCATGGTACGAGCAGTACTTC.

This clonotype was seen a handful of times. This sequence joins TRBV2 and TRBJ2-2, with a weak D call TRBD1 (6 bases). The CDR3 contains 15 residues. Germline V lookup: CDR1 SNHLY, CDR2 FYNNEI. V lost 7 bases to trimming and J lost 6 bases, with 18 bases between them. The CDR3 here is CASKLTGNRAGELFF. CDR3 bases: TGTGCCAGCAAATTAACCGGTAACAGGGCCGGGGAGCTGTTTTTT.

This clonotype was observed at least ten times. The chain has TRBV5-1 and TRBJ2-3; no firm D call. The length of the CDR3 is 13 residues. CDR1 SGHRS and CDR2 YFSETQ come from the germline V gene. V was shortened by 6 bases and J by 5 bases, with 13 bases between the two germline ends. CDR3 sequence (DNA): TGCGCCAGCATTGGCGGTCCAGGAGATACGCAGTATTTT. It encodes CASIGGPGDTQYF.

This clonotype has only a few counts. The rearrangement joins TRBV18 to TRBJ1-1; 9 nucleotides match TRBD1. Germline trimming cut 3 bases from V and 3 bases from J; bases unmatched to any gene: 8. Germline values: CDR1 KGHSH, CDR2 LQKENI. The CDR3 runs to 16 residues. The CDR3 loop reads CASSPGTGLRDTEAFF. Here the CDR3 DNA reads TGTGCCAGCTCACCCGGGACAGGGCTGAGGGACACTGAAGCTTTCTTT.